These 7 T cell receptor beta chains share one sample of origin, sequenced in a study of T cells after yellow fever vaccination. TCRdb called the 5' RACE reads again in MiXCR, with one record for every CDR3 protein. In the table there are about 200,000 distinct CDR3 sequences, about 3% of which are singletons. The material was CD4+ T cells sorted from PBMCs, obtained 10 days after the yellow fever booster vaccination. The receptors here all came from a man aged 18 to 30 who received the YFV17D yellow fever vaccine.

In its sample, this clonotype was seen many times. J is TRBJ1-2 and V is TRBV2, with TRBD1 matching over 9 bases. Losses at the gene ends were 4 bases for V and 0 bases for J; bases not matched to a gene: 3. This CDR3 comprises 15 residues. Germline-derived CDR1 and CDR2 are SNHLY and FYNNEI. The CDR3 is CASSVGQGPNYGYTF. The CDR3 DNA is TGTGCCAGCAGTGTAGGACAGGGGCCTAACTATGGCTACACCTTC.

V is TRBV12-3 or TRBV12-4 and J is TRBJ2-5, with no clear D. V lost 0 bases and J lost 4, with 9 bases in between. The CDR3 contains 14 residues. The CDR3 bases are TGTGCCAGCAGTTTAGCTCCGATGGTAGAGACCCAGTACTTC. This gives the protein CASSLAPMVETQYF.

The table lists this clonotype with many counts. V gene TRBV7-6 combines with J gene TRBJ1-6; 12 nucleotides agree with TRBD1. V was pared by 5 bases and J by 8 bases, with 4 bases of the junction left unmatched. CDR1 is SGHVS and CDR2 is FNYEAQ in the germline V gene. The CDR3 length is 15 residues. DNA of the CDR3: TGTGCCAGCAGCATCGGGACAGGGGGCGATTCACCCCTCCACTTT. Protein: CASSIGTGGDSPLHF. Full variable domain (remainder filled in from reference TRBV7-6 and TRBJ1-6): GAGVSQSPRYKVTKRGQDVALRCDPISGHVSLYWYRQALGQGPEFLTYFNYEAQQDKSGLPNDRFSAERPEGSISTLTIQRTEQRDSAMYRCASSIGTGGDSPLHFGNGTRLTVT.

The chain uses TRBV7-9 and TRBJ2-6; D call uncertain. V lost 5 bases and J lost 0, with 5 bases in between. The CDR3 runs 14 residues. Germline CDR1 reads SEHNR; CDR2 reads FQNEAQ (reference sequence). The CDR3 here is CASSNRSGANVLTF. The CDR3, as DNA: TGTGCCAGCAGCAACCGCTCTGGGGCCAACGTCCTGACTTTC.

The J gene is TRBJ2-3, the V gene TRBV18; D unclear. The CDR3 contains 14 residues. Germline CDR1 and CDR2: KGHSH and LQKENI. V was cut by 0 bases and J by 1 base, with 5 bases left in between. CDR3 loop: CASSPPSGTDTQYF. The CDR3 DNA sequence: TGTGCCAGCTCACCACCGAGCGGCACAGATACGCAGTATTTT.

In regard to this clonotype: A junction end diverges from the germline sequence, so it may reflect a read error. This chain uses TRBV5-1 with TRBJ2-3; D unclear. There are 16 residues in the CDR3. CDR1 SGHRS and CDR2 YFSETQ come from the germline V gene. CDR3 sequence: CAISSGLAALTDTQYF. The CDR3 DNA sequence: TGCGCCATCAGCTCCGGCTTGGCAGCCCTCACAGATACGCAGTATTTT.

Ten or more counts support this clonotype. J is TRBJ1-3 and V is TRBV6-5; tentatively, D is TRBD1 (5 bases). The CDR3 is 15 amino acids. Trimming removed 1 base from V and 0 bases from J, with 7 bases in between. Germline-derived CDR1 and CDR2 are MNHEY and SVGAGI. CDR3 region: CASSYWRGSGNTIYF. In DNA form, the CDR3 reads TGTGCCAGCAGTTACTGGAGGGGCTCTGGAAACACCATATATTTT.